This is a list of T cell receptor beta chains from one sample in a study of cytomegalovirus exposure and HLA in healthy donors. The repertoire was sequenced with immunoSEQ multiplex PCR; TCRdb's copy has only in-frame clones and lacks some. The table includes approximately 120,000 clones, 75% to 90% detected once. Sequencing was performed on PBMCs. Receptors were obtained from a young woman in good health and CMV-seronegative. The CDR3 runs from the conserved cysteine through the conserved F or W. A D gene is named only where the DNA matches it firmly. Rows give clone size only sometimes, using once, few, many, or a class for an expanded clone.

>few|TRBJ1-4|TRBV19|NA
TGTGCCAGTAGTACGGGGAGAGCAACTAATGAAAAACTGTTTTTT
CASSTGRATNEKLFF
>NA|TRBJ1-5|TRBV4-1|NA
TGCGCCAGCAGCCAAGAGGGGGGGTACGGGGGTCAGCCCCAGCATTTT
CASSQEGGYGGQPQHF
>NA|TRBJ1-2|TRBV5-1|NA
TGCGCCAGCAGCTTGCGGGGGTTGTGGAACTATGGCTACACCTTC
CASSLRGLWNYGYTF
>NA|TRBJ2-3|TRBV18|NA
TGTGCCAGCTCACCCGAGGCCACAGATACGCAGTATTTT
CASSPEATDTQYF
>NA|TRBJ1-3|TRBV4-2|NA
TGTGCCAGCAGCCCCAGGATACCGATGTCTGGAAACACCATATATTTT
CASSPRIPMSGNTIYF
>few|TRBJ1-2|TRBV6-5|NA
TGTGCCAGCAGGTCCGACAGCAACTATGGCTACACCTTC
CASRSDSNYGYTF
>NA|TRBJ1-1|TRBV10-1|NA
TGCGCCAGCAGTGAGTCCGAACAGGAAGACACTGAAGCTTTCTTT
CASSESEQEDTEAFF
>NA|TRBJ2-5|TRBV7-9|NA
TGTGCCAGCAGCTTGTTTGCGGCCGAGACCCAGTACTTC
CASSLFAAETQYF
>NA|TRBJ2-2|TRBV10-3|NA
TGTGCCACCACGCGGGACAGAAACACCGGGGAGCTGTTTTTT
CATTRDRNTGELFF
>once|TRBJ2-1|TRBV18|NA
TGTGCCAGCTCGCCTCTAAACAGGGTGGCGAATGAGCAGTTCTTC
CASSPLNRVANEQFF
>NA|TRBJ2-1|TRBV18|NA
TGTGCCAGCTCCCTAGGGGCTAGGGCCCTCGGATTCTTC
CASSLGARALGFF
>NA|TRBJ2-3|TRBV29-1|TRBD1
TGCAGCGTTGTAAGAGGGGGCGCGGGAGATACGCAGTATTTT
CSVVRGGAGDTQYF
>few|TRBJ2-4|TRBV7-9|TRBD1
TGTGCCAGCAGCTTAGGCGGGACAGGGATGGACATTCAGTACTTC
CASSLGGTGMDIQYF
>few|TRBJ2-2|TRBV2|NA
TGTGCCAGCAGTGAAATTACTGGCAGGGGGAACACCGGGGAGCTGTTTTTT
CASSEITGRGNTGELFF
>NA|TRBJ2-1|TRBV9|NA
TGTGCCAGCAGCGTAAGCCTACTCACCAATGAGCAGTTCTTC
CASSVSLLTNEQFF
>NA|TRBJ1-4|TRBV28|NA
TGTGCCAGCAGGAAAGGGGCAGGTTGGGATGAAAAACTGTTTTTT
CASRKGAGWDEKLFF
>NA|TRBJ2-3|TRBV7-3|NA
TGTGCCAGCAGCTTAGGAGGCCCAGATACGCAGTATTTT
CASSLGGPDTQYF
>NA|TRBJ2-7|TRBV19|TRBD1
TGTGCCAGTAGTGGACAGGGGGTCGATTACGAGCAGTACTTC
CASSGQGVDYEQYF
>NA|TRBJ2-7|TRBV18|NA
TGTGCCAGCTCTCGAGGACAGAGCTCCTACGAGCAGTACTTC
CASSRGQSSYEQYF
>NA|TRBJ2-1|TRBV6-1|TRBD2
TGTGCCAGCAGTGAATGGGCTAGCGGTTACAATGAGCAGTTCTTC
CASSEWASGYNEQFF
>once|TRBJ2-2|TRBV14|NA
TGTGCCAGCAGCCCCTCGTTAGTATCCGGGGAGCTGTTTTTT
CASSPSLVSGELFF
>NA|TRBJ2-3|TRBV19|TRBD2
TGTGCCAGTAGTATGGCGGGAGTTCAAGATACGCAGTATTTT
CASSMAGVQDTQYF
>NA|TRBJ2-5|TRBV5-7|TRBD2
TGTGCCAGCAGCGACCCATGGAGCGGGAGGGCGGAGACCCAGTACTTC
CASSDPWSGRAETQYF
>NA|TRBJ1-5|TRBV6-1|NA
TGTGCCAGCAGTGAAGCCGTATATCAGAATCAGCCCCAGCATTTT
CASSEAVYQNQPQHF
>NA|TRBJ2-3|TRBV7-2|NA
TGTGCCAGCAGCTCAAATCCCACAGATACGCAGTATTTT
CASSSNPTDTQYF
>NA|TRBJ2-5|TRBV9|NA
TGTGCCAGCAGCGTCTCAAGCAGGGCAGAGACCCAGTACTTC
CASSVSSRAETQYF
>NA|TRBJ2-5|TRBV7-9|TRBD2
TGTGCCAGCAGTGGTGGGCTAGCGGGAGTCTCGCGGGAGACCCAGTACTTC
CASSGGLAGVSRETQYF
>NA|TRBJ2-1|TRBV5-1|NA
TGCGCCAGCAGTATCGGAGATGAGCAGTTCTTC
CASSIGDEQFF